These 20 T cell receptor beta chains originate from one sample sequenced in a study of beta chain features in type 1 diabetes. Notes on the study in general: In every one of the four CD4+ subsets, TCRB CDR3s were moderately but significantly shorter in Type 1 diabetes patients.

Antigen specificity for these receptors is unknown. Expressed TCRB transcripts got sequenced, as all isolated RNA was reverse transcribed. Only in-frame clones appear in the TCRdb table, and some are missing; sequencing was by immunoSEQ multiplex PCR. This table holds 85,000 to 110,000 clones, about 26% found once. The sample was central memory CD4+ T cells from blood. The origin of the receptors is a woman between 18 and 29 years old with type 1 diabetes.

The rearrangement joins TRBV4-3 to TRBJ2-3; possibly TRBD2 for D (6 bases). This CDR3 has 15 residues. The germline V gene has CDR1 LGHNA and CDR2 YSLEER. Trimming shortened V by 0 bases and J by 1 base, and 8 bases separated the two germline ends. In DNA form, the CDR3 reads TGCGCCAGCAGCCAAGAGGCTAGCGGCACAGATACGCAGTATTTT. Translating it yields CASSQEASGTDTQYF.

This chain uses TRBV4-1 with TRBJ2-1; 10 nucleotides align to TRBD2. The germline V gene has CDR1 MGHRA and CDR2 YSYEKL. J was trimmed by 12 bases and V by 4 bases; bases with no gene match: 3. The CDR3 extends over 12 amino acids. DNA for the CDR3: TGCGCCAGCAGCCCTATAGCGGGAGGGCAGTTCTTC. It translates to CASSPIAGGQFF.

In its sample, this clone ranks as medium-sized. The gene calls are TRBV10-3 and TRBJ2-5; possibly TRBD2 for D (5 bases). Germline CDR1 reads ENHRY; CDR2 reads SYGVKD. The germline V and J ends were trimmed by 3 bases and 2 bases, with 13 bases remaining between them. The CDR3 consists of 15 residues. CDR3 residues: CAISDAAGRQETQYF. The CDR3 DNA sequence: TGTGCCATCAGTGATGCGGCGGGCAGACAAGAGACCCAGTACTTC.

The gene calls are TRBV19 and TRBJ1-2; 7 bases map to TRBD1. Losses at the gene ends were 7 bases for V and 6 bases for J; bases not matched to a gene: 8. CDR1 and CDR2 from the germline V gene are LNHDA and SQIVND (reference sequence). The CDR3 covers 13 residues. CDR3 in amino acids: CASISDRVHGYTF. The CDR3 coding sequence is TGTGCCAGTATCTCCGACAGGGTGCATGGCTACACCTTC.

This clone was recorded a few times. This sequence joins TRBV19 and TRBJ2-7; 11 nucleotides agree with TRBD1. CDR1 is LNHDA, CDR2 SQIVND, per germline (reference sequence). Trimming at V came to 5 bases and at J to 3 bases, leaving 12 bases not matched to a gene. The CDR3 extends over 17 amino acids. As DNA, the CDR3 is TGTGCCAGTAGTCGGGGAACGGGACAGGGGGGACGCTACGAGCAGTACTTC. Its protein is CASSRGTGQGGRYEQYF.

The chain employs TRBV29-1 and TRBJ1-2; D is undetermined. The V gene's germline CDR1 is SQVTM and CDR2 ANQGSEA. This CDR3 has 13 residues. Trimming cost V 1 base and J 2 bases, with 8 bases left between them. This CDR3 is CSVEAPVNYGYTF. The CDR3 nucleotides read TGCAGCGTTGAAGCACCGGTAAACTATGGCTACACCTTC. The whole variable domain, filled in from reference TRBV29-1 and TRBJ1-2, reads SAVISQKPSRDICQRGTSLTIQCQVDSQVTMMFWYRQQPGQSLTLIATANQGSEATYESGFVIDKFPISRPNLTFSTLTVSNMSPEDSSIYLCSVEAPVNYGYTFGSGTRLTVV.

In its sample, this clone was seen a few times. The V call is TRBV25-1, the J call TRBJ2-1; 7 bases line up with TRBD2. V was clipped by 4 bases and J by 10 bases; unmatched bases: 4. The CDR3 covers 12 residues. Germline V gives CDR1 MGHDK, CDR2 SYGVNS. The CDR3 nucleotides read TGTGCCAGCAGTGGTAGCGGGCCAGAGCAGTTCTTC. Protein: CASSGSGPEQFF.

The chain uses TRBV10-1 and TRBJ2-3; 9 bases fit TRBD2. The CDR3 extends over 15 amino acids. V dropped 6 bases and J dropped 4; count of bases not matched to a gene: 8. Germline values: CDR1 WNHNN, CDR2 SYGVQD (reference sequence). CDR3 protein: CASSAGLARADTQYF. The CDR3 nucleotides read TGCGCCAGCAGCGCGGGACTAGCTCGGGCAGATACGCAGTATTTT.

The CDR3 nucleotides read TGCGCCAGCAGCTTGGCCACAGGGGCCCGAGGCAATGAGCAGTTCTTC. Its protein product is CASSLATGARGNEQFF. The chain joins TRBV5-1 to TRBJ2-1; 7 positions match TRBD1. The trim removed 0 bases at V and 6 bases at J, leaving 9 bases unmatched. The CDR3 is 16 amino acids. The germline gives CDR1 SGHRS, CDR2 YFSETQ.

This chain connects TRBV6-1 to TRBJ2-2; 13 nucleotides align to TRBD2. The CDR3 length is 16 residues. V was pared by 5 bases and J by 7 bases, with 7 bases of the junction left unmatched. CDR1 and CDR2 (germline): MNHNS, SASEGT. The CDR3 here is CASSQGLAGVVGELFF. CDR3 nucleotide sequence: TGTGCCAGCAGTCAAGGACTAGCGGGAGTGGTCGGGGAGCTGTTTTTT.

The chain couples TRBV10-1 to TRBJ1-1, with D maybe TRBD1 (5 bases). The V gene lost 0 bases and the J gene lost 8 bases, with 10 bases spanning the gap. The germline V gene encodes CDR1 WNHNN and CDR2 SYGVQD (reference sequence). The CDR3 length is 13 residues. Written as DNA, the CDR3 is TGCGCCAGCAGTGAGTCGACTCGGGGGGAAGCTTTCTTT. This translates into CASSESTRGEAFF.

The V gene is TRBV7-2, the J gene TRBJ2-1; a possible D gene is TRBD1 (5 bases). Trimming removed 2 bases from V and 10 bases from J, with 9 bases in between. Per the germline V gene, CDR1 is SGHTA and CDR2 is FQGNSA. The CDR3 loop spans 12 amino acids. This CDR3 is CASSLLGAEQFF. The CDR3 coding sequence is TGTGCCAGCAGCTTATTAGGGGCAGAGCAGTTCTTC. Based on the CDR3 plus reference TRBV7-2 and TRBJ2-1, the full variable domain is GAGVSQSPSNKVTEKGKDVELRCDPISGHTALYWYRQSLGQGLEFLIYFQGNSAPDKSGLPSDRFSAERTGGSVSTLTIQRTQQEDSAVYLCASSLLGAEQFFGPGTRLTVL.

J is TRBJ2-1 and V is TRBV7-6; D possibly corresponds to TRBD2 (5 bases). The CDR3 has 15 amino acids. Germline-derived CDR1 and CDR2 are SGHVS and FNYEAQ. Trimming took off 1 base at V and 6 bases at J, with 13 bases between the two ends. The CDR3, as DNA: TGTGCCAGCAGCTTAGATACTAGTAGGTCCAATGAGCAGTTCTTC. Translation gives CASSLDTSRSNEQFF.

The chain has TRBV7-2 and TRBJ1-1, with D tentatively TRBD1 (5 bases). The CDR3 is made up of 14 amino acids. Germline CDR1 reads SGHTA; CDR2 reads FQGNSA. Trimming stripped 3 bases from V and 4 bases from J, with 12 bases between. CDR3 protein: CASSLGRGGTEAFF. The CDR3 DNA sequence: TGTGCCAGCAGCTTGGGCCGGGGGGGCACTGAAGCTTTCTTT.

This clone has just a few counts. This chain uses TRBV10-3 with TRBJ2-5; 8 bases map to TRBD1. Germline CDR1 reads ENHRY; CDR2 reads SYGVKD. V was clipped by 3 bases and J by 4 bases; unmatched bases: 7. The length of the CDR3 is 15 residues. CDR3 amino acids: CAISDYPDRGETQYF. In nucleotides, the CDR3 is TGTGCCATCAGTGATTACCCCGACAGGGGAGAGACCCAGTACTTC.

The chain uses TRBV7-2 and TRBJ1-1; a weak D match, TRBD1 (5 bases). The CDR3 is 15 amino acids. Germline V gives CDR1 SGHTA, CDR2 FQGNSA. V shed 5 bases and J shed 0 bases, with 13 bases lying between them. CDR3 nucleotides: TGTGCCAGCAGCCCCCAGACAGTGATGAACACTGAAGCTTTCTTT. Translating gives CASSPQTVMNTEAFF.

V gene TRBV2 combines with J gene TRBJ2-2; 8 bases are a match to TRBD1. The CDR3 is made up of 14 amino acids. V was pared by 7 bases and J by 7 bases, with 8 bases of the junction left unmatched. CDR1 and CDR2 (germline): SNHLY, FYNNEI. In DNA form, the CDR3 reads TGTGCCAGCACTAGACAGGGGAAGAGCGGGGAGCTGTTTTTT. Translation gives CASTRQGKSGELFF.

This clone showed up just once. The chain recombines TRBV7-2 with TRBJ2-5; 7 nucleotides line up with TRBD2. V was clipped by 4 bases and J by 7 bases; unmatched bases: 12. Germline V lookup: CDR1 SGHTA, CDR2 FQGNSA. This CDR3 is 15 amino acids long. The CDR3 spells CASSSGLVDRVTQYF. For the CDR3, the DNA is TGTGCCAGCAGCTCTGGACTAGTGGATAGGGTGACCCAGTACTTC.

The chain recombines TRBV7-2 with TRBJ2-1; TRBD2 aligns across 13 bases. J was trimmed by 6 bases and V by 3 bases; bases with no gene match: 8. This CDR3 has 17 residues. The germline CDR1 and CDR2 sequences are SGHTA and FQGNSA. Written as DNA, the CDR3 is TGTGCCAGCAGCTTTTGGACTAGCGGGAGCGGTGCCAATGAGCAGTTCTTC. This encodes CASSFWTSGSGANEQFF.

This clone was seen a handful of times. The rearrangement links TRBV28 to TRBJ1-1; no definite D call. CDR1 and CDR2 (germline): MDHEN, SYDVKM. This CDR3 has 13 residues. The V end was cut by 4 bases, the J end by 7 bases, with 13 bases between. CDR3 sequence (DNA): TGTGCCAGCAGTTCCCCCCACTATGATGAAGCTTTCTTT. Amino acid sequence: CASSSPHYDEAFF.